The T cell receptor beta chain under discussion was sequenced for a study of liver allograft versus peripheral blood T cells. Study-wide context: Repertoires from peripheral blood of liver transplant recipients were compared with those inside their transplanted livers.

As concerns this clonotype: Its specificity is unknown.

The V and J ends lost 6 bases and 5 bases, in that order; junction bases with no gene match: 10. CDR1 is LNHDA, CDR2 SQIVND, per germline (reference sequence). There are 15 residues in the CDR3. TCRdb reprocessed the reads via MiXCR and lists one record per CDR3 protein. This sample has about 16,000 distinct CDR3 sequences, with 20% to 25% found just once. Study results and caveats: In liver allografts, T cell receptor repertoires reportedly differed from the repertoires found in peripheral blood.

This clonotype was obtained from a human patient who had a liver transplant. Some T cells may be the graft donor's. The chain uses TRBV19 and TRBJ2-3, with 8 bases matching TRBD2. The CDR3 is CASSPSAGVGDTQYF. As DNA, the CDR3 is TGTGCCAGTAGCCCGTCAGCGGGGGTAGGAGATACGCAGTATTTT.